A single sample gave rise to the 27 T cell receptor beta chains below, sequenced in a study of blood T cell repertoires in COVID-19. Repertoires were generated with immunoSEQ multiplex PCR, while TCRdb's copy carries only in-frame clones and drops some. The data hold 300,000 to 400,000 clones, with 87% observed a single time. Sequences were obtained from peripheral blood. The receptor set was obtained from a woman aged 45-65 years with COVID-19, enrolled during active disease.

This chain uses TRBV6-5 with TRBJ1-5; D uncertain. V was clipped by 7 bases and J by 1 base, with 14 bases between them. The CDR3 is made up of 15 amino acids. CDR1 is MNHEY, CDR2 SVGAGI, per germline. The CDR3 here is CASTSGRVSNQPQHF. For the CDR3, the DNA is TGTGCCAGCACGAGCGGAAGGGTCAGCAATCAGCCCCAGCATTTT.

This clone has a handful of counts. CDR3 region: CASSLGLNNYEQYF. The CDR3 DNA sequence: TGCGCCAGCAGCCTTGGACTGAACAACTACGAGCAGTACTTC. The chain combines TRBV5-1 with TRBJ2-7; the D gene is possibly TRBD2 (5 bases). This CDR3 spans 14 amino acids. Germline lookup yields CDR1 SGHRS and CDR2 YFSETQ. Trimming removed 4 bases at V and 3 bases at J, with 14 bases between.

This chain joins TRBV6-5 and TRBJ1-3; no firm D call. The CDR3 consists of 15 residues. CDR1 MNHEY and CDR2 SVGAGI come from the germline V gene. V dropped 2 bases and J dropped 0 bases, with 8 bases sitting between them. The CDR3 region is CASSYRRDSGNTIYF. In nucleotides, the CDR3 is TGTGCCAGCAGTTACAGACGGGACTCTGGAAACACCATATATTTT.

The genes are TRBV19 and TRBJ2-3, with 12 nucleotides matching TRBD2. Germline V gene data show CDR1 as LNHDA and CDR2 as SQIVND (reference sequence). The CDR3 extends over 14 amino acids. The V and J ends lost 3 bases and 7 bases, in that order; junction bases with no gene match: 2. CDR3 amino acids: CASSIGLAGNTQYF. CDR3 in DNA: TGTGCCAGTAGTATTGGACTAGCGGGGAATACGCAGTATTTT. The variable domain in full, with the rest retrieved from reference TRBV19 and TRBJ2-3, is DGGITQSPKYLFRKEGQNVTLSCEQNLNHDAMYWYRQDPGQGLRLIYYSQIVNDFQKGDIAEGYSVSREKKESFPLTVTSAQKNPTAFYLCASSIGLAGNTQYFGPGTRLTVL.

V usage is TRBV2 and J usage is TRBJ2-7; maybe TRBD1 (5 bases). The CDR3 is 14 amino acids. Germline V CDR1 and CDR2: SNHLY, FYNNEI. Trimming left V 2 bases short and J 3 bases short, with 11 bases between. The CDR3 region has the DNA TGTGCCAGCAGTGAAAGGGGTGAAAGCTACGAGCAGTACTTC. Its protein is CASSERGESYEQYF.

This chain links TRBV7-9 with TRBJ2-5; 9 bases are a match to TRBD2. The CDR3 is made up of 17 amino acids. J gave up 5 bases and V 7 bases, and 17 bases lay outside the gene matches. Germline CDR1 reads SEHNR; CDR2 reads FQNEAQ (reference sequence). The CDR3 protein is CASTSLAYAGGQETQYF. CDR3 coding DNA: TGTGCCAGCACCTCCCTAGCCTATGCGGGAGGGCAGGAGACCCAGTACTTC.

DNA of the CDR3: TGTGCCAGCAGCCCCCCAAGAGGCCTCGGGCAGTACTTC. It yields the protein CASSPPRGLGQYF. This chain joins TRBV9 and TRBJ2-7; unclear D gene. V gave up 4 bases and J gave up 9 bases, with 17 bases separating them. CDR3 length: 13 residues. Germline CDR1 and CDR2: SGDLS and YYNGEE. Based on the CDR3 plus reference TRBV9 and TRBJ2-7, the full variable domain is DSGVTQTPKHLITATGQRVTLRCSPRSGDLSVYWYQQSLDQGLQFLIQYYNGEERAKGNILERFSAQQFPDLHSELNLSSLELGDSALYFCASSPPRGLGQYFGPGTRLTVT.

The chain carries TRBV30 and TRBJ2-1; tentative D call: TRBD2 (6 bases). The CDR3 spans 14 residues. V was trimmed by 8 bases and J by 7 bases, leaving 21 bases between them. From germline, CDR1 is GTSNPN and CDR2 SVGIG (reference sequence). In nucleotides, the CDR3 is TGTGCCGGGACTGGACTCCTCGGTGGTAATGAGCAGTTCTTC. Protein sequence: CAGTGLLGGNEQFF.

The chain employs TRBV30 and TRBJ1-5; 9 bases match TRBD1. From germline, CDR1 is GTSNPN and CDR2 SVGIG (reference sequence). The CDR3 loop spans 15 amino acids. J gave up 5 bases and V 3 bases, and 8 bases lay outside the gene matches. CDR3 DNA sequence: TGTGCCTGGAGCCCCCCGGGACAGGGTTATCAGCCCCAGCATTTT. It codes for CAWSPPGQGYQPQHF.

The V and J genes are TRBV7-2 and TRBJ2-7; TRBD1 is a possible D gene (5 bases). Trimming removed 0 bases from V and 0 bases from J, with 9 bases in between. The CDR3 consists of 15 residues. Germline loops: CDR1 SGHTA, CDR2 FQGNSA. CDR3 DNA: TGTGCCAGCAGCTTAGCCAGGACAAGCTCCTACGAGCAGTACTTC. Amino acids: CASSLARTSSYEQYF.

The rearrangement links TRBV2 to TRBJ1-6, with no clear D. Trimming stripped 5 bases from V and 5 bases from J, with 7 bases between. Germline CDR1 is SNHLY and CDR2 is FYNNEI. This CDR3 has 13 residues. DNA for the CDR3: TGTGCCAGCAGTTTATTAAATAATTCACCCCTCCACTTT. Translated, it gives CASSLLNNSPLHF.

CDR3 DNA sequence: TGTGCCAGTAATCCCGCCGGGAGCTATGGCTACACCTTC. Translation: CASNPAGSYGYTF. The chain has TRBV19 and TRBJ1-2; no reliable D call. Trimming stripped 7 bases from V and 4 bases from J, with 13 bases between. Germline V gene data show CDR1 as LNHDA and CDR2 as SQIVND (reference sequence). The CDR3 extends over 13 amino acids. Looking up the rest from reference TRBV19 and TRBJ1-2 gives the full variable domain: DGGITQSPKYLFRKEGQNVTLSCEQNLNHDAMYWYRQDPGQGLRLIYYSQIVNDFQKGDIAEGYSVSREKKESFPLTVTSAQKNPTAFYLCASNPAGSYGYTFGSGTRLTVV.

V and J are TRBV19 and TRBJ2-1; 14 bases match TRBD2. CDR1 is LNHDA, CDR2 SQIVND, per germline (reference sequence). With 6 bases clipped from V and 6 bases from J, the junction kept 4 bases outside the gene matches. There are 15 residues in the CDR3. The CDR3 protein is CASRTGTSGSNEQFF. DNA for the CDR3: TGTGCCAGTAGGACCGGGACTAGCGGGAGCAATGAGCAGTTCTTC. The full variable domain, completed using reference TRBV19 and TRBJ2-1, is DGGITQSPKYLFRKEGQNVTLSCEQNLNHDAMYWYRQDPGQGLRLIYYSQIVNDFQKGDIAEGYSVSREKKESFPLTVTSAQKNPTAFYLCASRTGTSGSNEQFFGPGTRLTVL.

The chain links TRBV19 to TRBJ2-1; unclear D gene. There are 13 residues in the CDR3. The germline V and J ends were trimmed by 2 bases and 6 bases, with 8 bases remaining between them. CDR1 is LNHDA and CDR2 is SQIVND in the germline V gene (reference sequence). The CDR3 region is CASSIRTVNEQFF. The CDR3 DNA sequence: TGTGCCAGTAGTATAAGAACAGTCAATGAGCAGTTCTTC.

CDR3 in DNA: TGTGCCAGCAGTATCCCGGGTCTCTCCTACAATGAGCAGTTCTTC. Translated, it gives CASSIPGLSYNEQFF. The gene calls are TRBV27 and TRBJ2-1, with unresolved D. This CDR3 region has 15 residues. V gave up 5 bases and J gave up 0 bases, with 11 bases separating them. Germline assignment: CDR1 MNHEY and CDR2 SMNVEV (reference sequence).

The chain employs TRBV24-1 and TRBJ2-1; 12 bases line up with TRBD2. The V segment lost 5 bases and the J segment 1 base; nucleotides outside the gene matches: 8. CDR3 size: 18 residues. The germline V gene encodes CDR1 KGHDR and CDR2 SFDVKD. CDR3 DNA sequence: TGTGCCACCAGTGCGTCTAGCGGGAGGGCCGGTTCCTACAATGAGCAGTTCTTC. Its translation: CATSASSGRAGSYNEQFF.

The chain couples TRBV7-2 to TRBJ1-5, with D possibly matching TRBD1 (5 bases). Germline V gene lookup returns CDR1 SGHTA and CDR2 FQGNSA. The CDR3 spans 16 residues. V was clipped by 1 base and J by 0 bases, with 10 bases between them. The CDR3: CASSLVGTVSNQPQHF. CDR3 sequence (DNA): TGTGCCAGCAGCTTAGTTGGGACTGTTAGCAATCAGCCCCAGCATTTT.

This clone was seen only once. This rearrangement joins TRBV7-2 to TRBJ1-1; D perhaps matches TRBD1 (6 bases). The germline CDR1 and CDR2 sequences are SGHTA and FQGNSA. Trimming took 4 bases from V and 9 from J, leaving 15 bases between them. This CDR3 is built from 13 residues. CDR3 nucleotide sequence: TGTGCCAGCAGCTCTGGGGGGGGGCCGCAAGCTTTCTTT. Translation: CASSSGGGPQAFF.

This chain links TRBV9 with TRBJ1-2; 11 nucleotides line up with TRBD1. The V gene's germline CDR1 is SGDLS and CDR2 YYNGEE. CDR3 length equals 14 residues. V lost 4 bases and J lost 6; bases outside the gene matches: 5. CDR3: CASSPGTGGDGYTF. DNA of the CDR3: TGTGCCAGCAGCCCAGGGACAGGGGGTGATGGCTACACCTTC.

CDR3: CASSYGGRTEAFF. CDR3 bases: TGTGCCAGCAGTTACGGCGGGAGGACTGAAGCTTTCTTT. The V and J genes are TRBV6-5 and TRBJ1-1; no clear D. Trimming left V 2 bases short and J 5 bases short, with 9 bases between. This CDR3 is 13 amino acids long. The germline V gene has CDR1 MNHEY and CDR2 SVGAGI.

The chain uses TRBV9 and TRBJ1-1; no clear D gene. Trimming took off 0 bases at V and 5 bases at J, with 11 bases between the two ends. This CDR3 is built from 14 residues. CDR1 is SGDLS, CDR2 YYNGEE, per germline. CDR3 in amino acids: CASSVDRGRTEAFF. CDR3 bases: TGTGCCAGCAGCGTAGATCGGGGAAGGACTGAAGCTTTCTTT.

This clone was seen a single time. CDR3 DNA: TGCGCCAGCAGCCAACGACAGGGTAATCAGCCCCAGCATTTT. It specifies CASSQRQGNQPQHF. The chain joins TRBV4-1 to TRBJ1-5, with 7 nucleotides matching TRBD1. Germline assignment: CDR1 MGHRA and CDR2 YSYEKL. The CDR3 loop spans 14 amino acids. The V segment lost 2 bases and the J segment 4 bases; nucleotides outside the gene matches: 2.

The chain links TRBV7-9 to TRBJ1-2; the D is unclear. This CDR3 spans 12 amino acids. Trimming removed 2 bases at V and 9 bases at J, with 10 bases between. Germline values: CDR1 SEHNR, CDR2 FQNEAQ (reference sequence). The CDR3 sequence is CASSLSPMSYTF. The CDR3 nucleotides read TGTGCCAGCAGCTTATCCCCTATGAGCTACACCTTC.

This clone was seen a single time. The rearrangement uses TRBV19 and TRBJ2-6; 7 bases are a match to TRBD1. This CDR3 spans 16 amino acids. CDR1 is LNHDA, CDR2 SQIVND, per germline (reference sequence). V trimming: 5 bases; J trimming: 4 bases; junction bases outside the gene matches: 8. The CDR3 spells CASSFSQGTGANVLTF. DNA for the CDR3: TGTGCCAGTAGTTTTTCACAGGGGACAGGGGCCAACGTCCTGACTTTC.

The chain combines TRBV6-2 or TRBV6-3 with TRBJ2-5, with TRBD2 identical over 11 bases. The CDR3 runs to 16 residues. V lost 6 bases and J lost 1; bases outside the gene matches: 7. The germline V gene encodes CDR1 MNHEY and CDR2 SVGEGT. CDR3 sequence: CASSPLGLAAQETQYF. CDR3 coding DNA: TGTGCCAGCAGCCCCCTGGGACTAGCGGCCCAAGAGACCCAGTACTTC.

The chain has TRBV19 and TRBJ2-3; a weak D match, TRBD2 (7 bases). CDR3 length: 16 amino acids. Germline V gene sequence: CDR1 LNHDA, CDR2 SQIVND (reference sequence). Trimming left V 4 bases short and J 4 bases short, with 18 bases between. The CDR3 DNA reads TGTGCCAGTAGTAGCCGGGAGGCAGGGGAAGCAGATACGCAGTATTTT. This translates into CASSSREAGEADTQYF.

This chain joins TRBV27 and TRBJ1-5; D unresolved. The CDR3 is 13 amino acids. CDR1 is MNHEY and CDR2 is SMNVEV in the germline V gene (reference sequence). The V and J ends lost 7 bases and 2 bases respectively, with 9 bases between them. In nucleotides, the CDR3 is TGTGCCAGCAAGCCCGGGGGCAATCAGCCCCAGCATTTT. Its translation: CASKPGGNQPQHF.